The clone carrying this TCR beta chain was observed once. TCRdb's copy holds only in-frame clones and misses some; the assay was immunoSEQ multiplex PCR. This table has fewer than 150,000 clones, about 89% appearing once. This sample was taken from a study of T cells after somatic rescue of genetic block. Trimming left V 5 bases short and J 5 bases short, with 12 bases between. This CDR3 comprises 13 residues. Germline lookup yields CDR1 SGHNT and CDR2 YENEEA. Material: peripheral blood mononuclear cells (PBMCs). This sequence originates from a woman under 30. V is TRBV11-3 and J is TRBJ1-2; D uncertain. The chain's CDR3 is CASSPSWGYGYTF. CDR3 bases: TGTGCCAGCAGCCCGTCGTGGGGTTATGGCTACACCTTC.